The entry below gives a single TCR beta chain sequence along with its context. This CDR3 spans 15 amino acids. Trimming shortened V by 1 base and J by 1 base, and 8 bases separated the two germline ends. Germline V CDR1 and CDR2: SGHRS, YFSETQ. The data stem from a study of T cell repertoires and HLA-DP antigens. The wider study: In vitro CD4+ alloreactivity was against HeLa-presented HLA-DP.

Here immunoSEQ multiplex PCR was the method, and the copy in TCRdb shows in-frame clones only, minus some. Altogether around 820 clones are present, roughly 50% being singletons, with the ten largest covering 56%. Label definition: CD137+ CD4 T cells sorted after culture with HeLa expressing allogeneic HLA-DP. Stimulation used HeLa cells expressing transduced HLA-DPA1/DPB1, HLA-DM, invariant chain and CD80. CD4+ cells expanded for more than 13 days were restimulated around 26 h with allogeneic-DPB1 HeLa cells. Purity of the untouched CD4+ T cells was about 98%. Study results and caveats: Antigen presentation used HeLa cells, with total CD4+ cells responding. Clones undetected before culture averaged about 35% against one allele and around 50% against the other.

The gene calls are TRBV5-1 and TRBJ1-4; perhaps TRBD1 as D (5 bases). Sequenced: alloreactive CD137+ CD4+ T cells from cultured PBMCs. Subset in this sample: CD137+ CD4+ cells sorted after 20 to 30 h restimulation with the allogeneic HLA-DP-expressing HeLa cells. This receptor was obtained from a man in his sixties in good health and CMV-seronegative. CDR3 DNA sequence: TGCGCCAGCAGCTTGAGAGGGGTAACTAATGAAAAACTGTTTTTT. Translating gives CASSLRGVTNEKLFF.